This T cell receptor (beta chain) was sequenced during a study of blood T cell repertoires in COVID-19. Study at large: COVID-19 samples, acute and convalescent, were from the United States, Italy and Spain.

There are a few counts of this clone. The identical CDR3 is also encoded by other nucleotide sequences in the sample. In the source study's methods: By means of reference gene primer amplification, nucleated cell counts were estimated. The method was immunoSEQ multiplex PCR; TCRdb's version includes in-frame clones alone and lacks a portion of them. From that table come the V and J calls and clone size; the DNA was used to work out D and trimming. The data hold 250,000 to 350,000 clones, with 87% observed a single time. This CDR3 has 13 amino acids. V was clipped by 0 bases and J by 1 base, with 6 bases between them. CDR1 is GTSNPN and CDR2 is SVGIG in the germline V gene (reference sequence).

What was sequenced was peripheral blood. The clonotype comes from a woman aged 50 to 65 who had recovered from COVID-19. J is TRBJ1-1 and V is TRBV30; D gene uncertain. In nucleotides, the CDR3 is TGTGCCTGGAGTGTGGGGAGGAACACTGAAGCTTTCTTT. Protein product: CAWSVGRNTEAFF.